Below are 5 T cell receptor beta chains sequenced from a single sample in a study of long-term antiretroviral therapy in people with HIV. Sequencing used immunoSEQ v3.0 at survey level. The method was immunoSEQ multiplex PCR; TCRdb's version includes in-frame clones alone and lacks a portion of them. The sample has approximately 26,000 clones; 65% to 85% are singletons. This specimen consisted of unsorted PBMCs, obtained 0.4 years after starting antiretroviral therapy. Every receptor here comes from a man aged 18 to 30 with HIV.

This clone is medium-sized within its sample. The CDR3 loop is CASSQDGGRNEQFF. The CDR3 region has the DNA TGCGCCAGCAGCCAAGACGGCGGGAGAAATGAGCAGTTCTTC. The chain combines TRBV4-3 with TRBJ2-1, with TRBD2 matching 7 bases. Germline V gene data show CDR1 as LGHNA and CDR2 as YSLEER. J gave up 7 bases and V 0 bases, and 3 bases lay outside the gene matches. The CDR3 extends over 14 amino acids.

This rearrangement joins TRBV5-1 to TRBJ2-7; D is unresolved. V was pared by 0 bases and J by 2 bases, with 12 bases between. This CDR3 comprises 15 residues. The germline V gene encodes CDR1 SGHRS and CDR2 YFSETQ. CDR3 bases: TGCGCCAGCAGCTTGGCAGGCGGAGAAACCTACGAGCAGTACTTC. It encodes CASSLAGGETYEQYF.

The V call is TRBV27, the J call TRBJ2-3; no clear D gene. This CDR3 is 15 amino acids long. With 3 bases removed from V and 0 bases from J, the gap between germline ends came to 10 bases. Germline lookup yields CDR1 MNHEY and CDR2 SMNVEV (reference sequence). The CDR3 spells CASSFGQRSTDTQYF. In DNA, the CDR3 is TGTGCCAGCAGTTTCGGGCAGCGAAGCACAGATACGCAGTATTTT.

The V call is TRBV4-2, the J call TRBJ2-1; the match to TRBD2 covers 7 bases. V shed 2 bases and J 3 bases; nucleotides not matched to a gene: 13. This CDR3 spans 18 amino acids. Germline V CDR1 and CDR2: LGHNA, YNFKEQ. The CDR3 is CASSQREVGQEFYNEQFF. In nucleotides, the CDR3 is TGTGCCAGCAGCCAACGGGAGGTCGGACAAGAATTCTACAATGAGCAGTTCTTC.

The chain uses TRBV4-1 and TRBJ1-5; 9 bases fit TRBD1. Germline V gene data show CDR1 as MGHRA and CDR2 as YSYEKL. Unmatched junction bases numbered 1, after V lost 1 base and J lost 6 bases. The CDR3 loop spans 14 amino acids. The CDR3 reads CASSQADRGQPQHF. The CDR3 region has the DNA TGCGCCAGCAGCCAAGCGGACAGGGGTCAGCCCCAGCATTTT.